This note documents a single T cell receptor (beta chain) sequence. These data are taken from a study of ipilimumab plus nivolumab after autologous stem cell transplantation. This CDR3 comprises 13 residues. Trimming cost V 3 bases and J 2 bases, with 7 bases left between them. Germline V lookup: CDR1 MRHNA, CDR2 SNTAGT. Here immunoSEQ multiplex PCR was the method, and the copy in TCRdb shows in-frame clones only, minus some. The sample has about 15,000 clones, 60% to 75% seen once; the top ten hold about 9.4%. J is TRBJ1-2 and V is TRBV6-4; D possibly corresponds to TRBD1 (5 bases). This receptor was identified in a male donor with primary mediastinal lymphoma. Sequencing used PBMCs, obtained in a trial of ipilimumab plus nivolumab as post-transplant consolidation. CDR3 bases: TGTGCCAGCAGTGAACGGGACAACTATGGCTACACCTTC. Its protein product is CASSERDNYGYTF.